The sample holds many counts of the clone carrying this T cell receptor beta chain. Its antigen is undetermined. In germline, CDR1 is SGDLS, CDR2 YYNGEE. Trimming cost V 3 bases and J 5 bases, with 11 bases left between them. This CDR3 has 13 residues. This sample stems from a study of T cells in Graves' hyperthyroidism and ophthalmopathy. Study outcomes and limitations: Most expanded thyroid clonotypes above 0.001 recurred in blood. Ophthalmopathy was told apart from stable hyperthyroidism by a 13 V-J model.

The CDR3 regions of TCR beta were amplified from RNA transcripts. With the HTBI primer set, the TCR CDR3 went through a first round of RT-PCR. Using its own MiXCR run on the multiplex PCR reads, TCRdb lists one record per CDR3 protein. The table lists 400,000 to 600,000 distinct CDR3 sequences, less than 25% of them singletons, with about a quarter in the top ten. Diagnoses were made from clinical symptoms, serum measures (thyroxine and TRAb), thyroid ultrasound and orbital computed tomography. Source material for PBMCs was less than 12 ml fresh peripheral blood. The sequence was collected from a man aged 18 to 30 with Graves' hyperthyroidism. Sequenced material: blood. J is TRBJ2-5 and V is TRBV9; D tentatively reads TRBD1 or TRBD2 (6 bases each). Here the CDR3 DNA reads TGTGCCAGCAGCGGCACAGGGAGGGAGACCCAGTACTTC. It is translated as CASSGTGRETQYF. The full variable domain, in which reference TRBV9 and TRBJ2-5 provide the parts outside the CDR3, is DSGVTQTPKHLITATGQRVTLRCSPRSGDLSVYWYQQSLDQGLQFLIQYYNGEERAKGNILERFSAQQFPDLHSELNLSSLELGDSALYFCASSGTGRETQYFGPGTRLLVL.